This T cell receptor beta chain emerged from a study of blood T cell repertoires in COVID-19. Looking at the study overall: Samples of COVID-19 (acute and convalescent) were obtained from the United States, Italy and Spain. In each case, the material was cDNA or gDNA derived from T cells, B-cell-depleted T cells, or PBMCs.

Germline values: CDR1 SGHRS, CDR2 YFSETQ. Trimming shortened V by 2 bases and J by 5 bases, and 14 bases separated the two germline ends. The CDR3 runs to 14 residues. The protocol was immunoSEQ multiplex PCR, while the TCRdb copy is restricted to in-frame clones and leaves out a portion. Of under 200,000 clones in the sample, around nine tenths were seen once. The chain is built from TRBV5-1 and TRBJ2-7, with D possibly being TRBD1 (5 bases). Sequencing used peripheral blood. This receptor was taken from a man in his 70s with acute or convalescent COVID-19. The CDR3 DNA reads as TGCGCCAGCAGCTTCCAGGGTCCGGCCGACGAGCAGTACTTC. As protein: CASSFQGPADEQYF.